Following are 25 T cell receptor beta chains from one sample sequenced in a study of T-cell memory formation after mild COVID-19. TCRdb processed the 5' RACE reads anew with MiXCR; each CDR3 protein has one entry. Here the sample spans about 500,000 distinct CDR3 sequences, roughly 20% being singletons. The specimen sequenced was PBMCs or a T cell subset sorted from them (not recorded which). These receptors all stem from an adult woman who had mild COVID-19 (a few samples of this study predate the infection). Cell type and time point are not known.

V and J are TRBV5-1 and TRBJ2-1, with 10 bases aligning to TRBD2. The length of the CDR3 is 17 residues. The ends lost 0 bases at V and 9 bases at J; junction bases unmatched: 12. Per germline, CDR1 SGHRS and CDR2 YFSETQ. CDR3 amino acids: CASSLGISSGSFFEQFF. DNA for the CDR3: TGCGCCAGCAGCTTGGGGATTTCTAGCGGGAGTTTCTTTGAGCAGTTCTTC.

V gene TRBV7-6 combines with J gene TRBJ2-1; D not certain. CDR3 length: 12 amino acids. CDR1 SGHVS and CDR2 FNYEAQ come from the germline V gene. Trimming cost V 6 bases and J 3 bases, with 6 bases left between them. CDR3 sequence: CASSRNYNEQFF. CDR3 sequence (DNA): TGTGCCAGCAGTCGAAACTACAATGAGCAGTTCTTC. Filled out from reference TRBV7-6 and TRBJ2-1, the complete variable domain reads GAGVSQSPRYKVTKRGQDVALRCDPISGHVSLYWYRQALGQGPEFLTYFNYEAQQDKSGLPNDRFSAERPEGSISTLTIQRTEQRDSAMYRCASSRNYNEQFFGPGTRLTVL.

The J gene is TRBJ2-7, the V gene TRBV12-3 or TRBV12-4; 8 bases map to TRBD2. With V trimmed by 0 bases and J by 1 base, 2 bases remained unmatched. The CDR3 has 15 residues. The CDR3 nucleotides read TGTGCCAGCAGTTTAGCAGGGACTAGATCCTACGAGCAGTACTTC. Translated: CASSLAGTRSYEQYF.

This clonotype appeared once. This CDR3 reads CSVEEVRPSGYPDTQYF. In DNA form, the CDR3 reads TGCAGCGTTGAAGAGGTGAGGCCTAGCGGTTATCCAGATACGCAGTATTTT. The rearrangement joins TRBV29-1 to TRBJ2-3; 7 positions agree with TRBD2. CDR3 length: 17 amino acids. Germline V lookup: CDR1 SQVTM, CDR2 ANQGSEA. Trimming removed 0 bases from V and 4 bases from J; junction bases left unmatched: 13.

This clonotype was counted a few times. The chain joins TRBV20-1 to TRBJ2-1; D call uncertain. The germline V gene has CDR1 DFQATT and CDR2 SNEGSKA (reference sequence). The V and J ends lost 5 bases and 9 bases respectively, with 14 bases between them. The CDR3 runs 12 residues. The DNA of the CDR3 is TGCAGTGCTGTCCGAGGAGCCGGTGAGCAGTTCTTC. This sequence encodes CSAVRGAGEQFF.

This clonotype was detected a few times. This chain connects TRBV20-1 to TRBJ2-1; TRBD2 might be the D (6 bases). The CDR3 contains 16 residues. The ends were cut back, 0 bases at V and 6 bases at J, with 18 bases in the middle. Per germline, CDR1 DFQATT and CDR2 SNEGSKA (reference sequence). The CDR3 DNA reads as TGCAGTGCTAGAGATCGAGGCGGGGTTTATGGCAATGAGCAGTTCTTC. Amino acid sequence: CSARDRGGVYGNEQFF.

This chain uses TRBV11-2 with TRBJ2-7, with D perhaps being TRBD1 or TRBD2 (5 bases each). Germline CDR1 is SGHAT and CDR2 is FQNNGV. The CDR3 is made up of 14 amino acids. Trimming left V 3 bases short and J 2 bases short, with 11 bases between. CDR3 residues: CASSFFQGAYEQYF. DNA for the CDR3: TGTGCCAGCAGCTTCTTTCAGGGAGCCTACGAGCAGTACTTC.

The genes are TRBV30 and TRBJ1-2; a possible D gene is TRBD1 (5 bases). The V gene's germline CDR1 is GTSNPN and CDR2 SVGIG (reference sequence). The CDR3 is 12 residues long. CDR3 DNA sequence: TGTGCATACCAGGGCTATAGCTATGGCTACACCTTC. This encodes CAYQGYSYGYTF. Based on the CDR3 plus reference TRBV30 and TRBJ1-2, the full variable domain is SQTIHQWPATLVQPVGSPLSLECTVEGTSNPNLYWYRQAAGRGLQLLFYSVGIGQISSEVPQNLSASRPQDRQFILSSKKLLLSDSGFYLCAYQGYSYGYTFGSGTRLTVV.

The chain joins TRBV18 to TRBJ1-1; no firm D call. V lost 3 bases, J lost 5 bases, and 13 bases lay in between. Germline V gene data show CDR1 as KGHSH and CDR2 as LQKENI. CDR3 length: 14 residues. The CDR3 region has the DNA TGTGCCAGCTCACCGTTAAGGTCGGGGACTGAAGCTTTCTTT. This codes for CASSPLRSGTEAFF.

The count of this clonotype is one. V usage is TRBV9 and J usage is TRBJ2-3, with 12 bases matching TRBD2. V trimming: 0 bases; J trimming: 8 bases; junction bases outside the gene matches: 4. This CDR3 region has 15 residues. Looked up from germline, CDR1 is SGDLS and CDR2 is YYNGEE. The CDR3 DNA follows: TGTGCCAGCAGCGTAGCACTAGCGGGGGGCGGTACGCAGTATTTT. Its protein product is CASSVALAGGGTQYF.

In this sample, this clonotype turned up a few times. This chain uses TRBV7-8 with TRBJ2-1, with TRBD2 matching 9 bases. Trimming took 2 bases from V and 12 from J; bases not matched to a gene: 5. Germline V gives CDR1 SGHVS, CDR2 FQNEAQ. The CDR3 has 13 amino acids. The CDR3 DNA is TGTGCCAGCAGCTTATTAGCGGGGGCGCCGCAGTTCTTC. Encoded protein: CASSLLAGAPQFF.

This clonotype has only a few counts. The CDR3: CASSKGGAYMETQYF. The CDR3 region has the DNA TGTGCCAGCTCCAAAGGCGGGGCCTATATGGAGACCCAGTACTTC. The rearrangement links TRBV25-1 to TRBJ2-5; D is possibly TRBD2 (6 bases). V was pared by 8 bases and J by 5 bases, with 21 bases between. The CDR3 runs to 15 residues. Germline values: CDR1 MGHDK, CDR2 SYGVNS.

In its sample, this clonotype was seen a few times. This chain connects TRBV12-3 or TRBV12-4 to TRBJ2-1, with TRBD2 identical over 11 bases. V shed 3 bases and J 6 bases; nucleotides not matched to a gene: 1. The CDR3 contains 14 residues. CDR3 amino acids: CASSFTSGSNEQFF. The CDR3 DNA is TGTGCCAGCAGTTTCACTAGCGGGAGCAATGAGCAGTTCTTC.

The V and J genes are TRBV6-5 and TRBJ2-1; maybe TRBD2 (6 bases). This CDR3 spans 16 amino acids. The germline V gene encodes CDR1 MNHEY and CDR2 SVGAGI. Trimming pared 2 bases from V and 2 bases from J, leaving 13 bases between. The chain's CDR3 is CASSYRLRDAYNEQFF. The CDR3 DNA follows: TGTGCCAGCAGTTACCGTCTGCGGGACGCCTACAATGAGCAGTTCTTC.

This clonotype is deemed medium-sized. CDR3 sequence: CASSQGGQGNEKLFF. The CDR3 region has the DNA TGTGCCAGCAGCCAAGGCGGACAGGGGAATGAAAAACTGTTTTTT. V and J are TRBV7-8 and TRBJ1-4; TRBD1 matches 9 bases. The trim removed 5 bases at V and 5 bases at J, leaving 6 bases unmatched. Germline values: CDR1 SGHVS, CDR2 FQNEAQ. The CDR3 spans 15 residues.

This chain connects TRBV11-3 to TRBJ2-1, with TRBD1 as a possible D gene (6 bases). Trimming removed 7 bases from V and 0 bases from J, with 10 bases in between. The V gene's germline CDR1 is SGHNT and CDR2 YENEEA. This CDR3 region has 14 residues. The CDR3 loop reads CASKQGVSYNEQFF. In DNA form, the CDR3 reads TGTGCCAGCAAACAGGGCGTCTCCTACAATGAGCAGTTCTTC.

This clonotype was counted between two and nine times. This rearrangement joins TRBV29-1 to TRBJ2-7; the match to TRBD2 covers 11 bases. This CDR3 comprises 14 residues. V lost 4 bases to trimming and J lost 5 bases; unmatched junction nucleotides: 7. The germline gives CDR1 SQVTM, CDR2 ANQGSEA. CDR3: CSVVTSGSFDEQYF. The CDR3 DNA follows: TGCAGCGTTGTTACTAGCGGGAGTTTCGACGAGCAGTACTTC.

This chain joins TRBV5-3 and TRBJ2-5; D may be TRBD2 (6 bases). TRBV5-3 is identified as an open reading frame with a role that is uncertain. The CDR3 consists of 16 residues. V was cut by 0 bases and J by 3 bases, with 15 bases left in between. In DNA, the CDR3 is TGTGCCAGAAGCTTGGCGATCCAGGCTAGCGAAGAGACCCAGTACTTC. It encodes CARSLAIQASEETQYF.

This chain uses TRBV5-1 with TRBJ2-7; tentatively, D is TRBD2 (6 bases). This CDR3 comprises 15 residues. The V end lost 0 bases, the J end lost 3 bases, and 13 bases lay between the germline ends. The germline V gene has CDR1 SGHRS and CDR2 YFSETQ. DNA for the CDR3: TGCGCCAGCAGCTTGGCCCACGGGGGAGTCTACGAGCAGTACTTC. It is translated as CASSLAHGGVYEQYF.

This clonotype was recorded a few times. The V gene is TRBV11-2, the J gene TRBJ2-3; 10 nucleotides agree with TRBD2. V lost 1 base, J lost 4 bases, and 8 bases stayed unmatched. This CDR3 spans 17 amino acids. Germline-derived CDR1 and CDR2 are SGHAT and FQNNGV. In nucleotides, the CDR3 is TGTGCCAGCAGCTTAGTAGGTCTAGCGGGAGTGGCAGATACGCAGTATTTT. Protein product: CASSLVGLAGVADTQYF.

This clonotype was seen once. The chain uses TRBV15 and TRBJ2-7; possibly TRBD1 for D (5 bases). Trimming took off 0 bases at V and 5 bases at J, with 11 bases between the two ends. Per the germline V gene, CDR1 is LNHNV and CDR2 is YYDKDF (reference sequence). The CDR3 is made up of 14 amino acids. The CDR3 reads CATSREEDSHEQYF. For the CDR3, the DNA is TGTGCCACCAGCAGAGAAGAAGACAGCCACGAGCAGTACTTC. The entire variable domain, with the rest obtained from reference TRBV15 and TRBJ2-7, is as follows: DAMVIQNPRYQVTQFGKPVTLSCSQTLNHNVMYWYQQKSSQAPKLLFHYYDKDFNNEADTPDNFQSRRPNTSFCFLDIRSPGLGDTAMYLCATSREEDSHEQYFGPGTRLTVT.

The chain joins TRBV4-2 to TRBJ2-3, with 12 bases lining up with TRBD2. The junction had 7 bases not matched to a gene; V was cut back by 4 bases and J by 2 bases. The CDR3 spans 17 residues. Germline CDR1 reads LGHNA; CDR2 reads YNFKEQ. The DNA of the CDR3 is TGTGCCAGCAGCCGAGAAGGGACTAGCGGGTTCACAGATACGCAGTATTTT. Translation gives CASSREGTSGFTDTQYF.

With regard to this clonotype: A junction boundary mismatches the germline segment, possibly from a read error. The chain links TRBV5-1 to TRBJ2-1; 7 positions agree with TRBD2. The germline gives CDR1 SGHRS, CDR2 YFSETQ. This CDR3 has 16 residues. The CDR3 is CASSLGSGLSYIEQFF. As DNA, the CDR3 is TGCGCCAGCAGCTTGGGTTCGGGACTAAGCTACATTGAGCAGTTCTTC.

This chain uses TRBV5-1 with TRBJ1-2, with 7 bases fitting TRBD1. The germline gives CDR1 SGHRS, CDR2 YFSETQ. The trim removed 3 bases at V and 4 bases at J, leaving 3 bases unmatched. The CDR3 contains 13 residues. The CDR3 nucleotides read TGCGCCAGCAGCTCCCGACAGGGCTATGGCTACACCTTC. It encodes CASSSRQGYGYTF.

In its sample, this clonotype was seen a few times. The genes are TRBV11-3 and TRBJ2-1, with 16 nucleotides matching TRBD2. The CDR3 extends over 16 amino acids. CDR1 and CDR2 (germline): SGHNT, YENEEA. V gave up 4 bases and J gave up 9 bases; unmatched junction bases: 6. CDR3 DNA: TGTGCCAGCAGCTCGGGACTAGCGGGGGGGCTAGGTGAGCAGTTCTTC. This gives the protein CASSSGLAGGLGEQFF. Looking up the rest from reference TRBV11-3 and TRBJ2-1 gives the full variable domain: EAGVVQSPRYKIIEKKQPVAFWCNPISGHNTLYWYLQNLGQGPELLIRYENEEAVDDSQLPKDRFSAERLKGVDSTLKIQPAELGDSAVYLCASSSGLAGGLGEQFFGPGTRLTVL.